Given below is one T cell receptor (beta chain) in context. No antigen is known for it. This record comes from a study of cytomegalovirus exposure and HLA in healthy donors. Across the whole study: A later analysis reported the same platform for the 100 to 150 validation repertoires and the 650 to 750 first-cohort repertoires. Findings and limits, study-wide: A list of approximately 160 TCR beta chains associated with cytomegalovirus was given. First-cohort TCR clusters were later found to tend to co-occur in the 130 or so validation repertoires.

This CDR3 region has 15 residues. CDR1 and CDR2 (germline): MGHDK, SYGVNS. V was clipped by 2 bases and J by 7 bases; unmatched bases: 11. Some clones are missing from TCRdb's copy, which holds only in-frame ones; the method was immunoSEQ multiplex PCR. The data contain under 200,000 clones, about 90% of them singletons. Sequencing used PBMCs. This chain uses TRBV25-1 with TRBJ2-7, with 7 bases lining up with TRBD1. This sequence originates from a woman aged 18 to 35 in good health and CMV-seropositive. CDR3 sequence reads: CASSEVDRVRGEQYF. In nucleotides, the CDR3 is TGTGCCAGCAGTGAAGTAGACAGGGTGAGAGGGGAGCAGTACTTC.